Each of the 15 T cell receptor beta chains below was sequenced from the same sample in a study of regulatory T cells in long-lasting Graves disease. Arm-PCR of CDR3 regions with iRepertoire HTBI primers generated TCR beta libraries. From the multiplex PCR reads, TCRdb called clonotypes with MiXCR, one entry per CDR3 protein. Among about 520,000 distinct CDR3 sequences listed, about 12% were seen once. Documented time point: newly diagnosed GD, antithyroid drugs for less than 3 months. From PBMCs, RNA was extracted and then used to make the TCR library. These data also formed part of another study, on T cells in Graves' hyperthyroidism and ophthalmopathy.

The sequencing here drew on peripheral blood mononuclear cells (PBMCs), taken at new diagnosis, from a patient treated with antithyroid drugs. These receptors originate from a woman younger than 45 with Graves disease.

In its sample, this clonotype was seen many times. The genes are TRBV29-1 and TRBJ1-1; D possibly corresponds to TRBD1 (6 bases). This CDR3 contains 14 residues. CDR1 is SQVTM, CDR2 ANQGSEA, per germline. V lost 0 bases and J lost 5, with 13 bases in between. Here the CDR3 DNA reads TGCAGCGTTGAAGATCTATGGGGGGCAACTGAAGCTTTCTTT. Its translation: CSVEDLWGATEAFF.

This clonotype showed up many times. The rearrangement uses TRBV11-2 and TRBJ2-3; D ambiguous. The J call is doubtful: the DNA matches TRBJ2-1 better. The V gene's germline CDR1 is SGHAT and CDR2 FQNNGV. The CDR3 has 11 amino acids. CDR3 residues: CASSLGGKQFF. CDR3 sequence (DNA): TGTGCCAGCAGCTTAGGTGGGAAGCAGTTCTTC.

The sample holds many counts of this clonotype. V and J are TRBV20-1 and TRBJ2-1; D is perhaps TRBD2 (6 bases). Trimming cost V 3 bases and J 5 bases, with 14 bases left between them. The V gene's germline CDR1 is DFQATT and CDR2 SNEGSKA (reference sequence). The CDR3 has 14 residues. This CDR3 is CSARDYQGHNEQFF. In DNA form, the CDR3 reads TGCAGTGCTAGGGACTACCAAGGGCACAATGAGCAGTTCTTC.

There are a few counts of this clonotype. The rearrangement uses TRBV27 and TRBJ1-5, with D maybe TRBD1 (5 bases). The CDR3 is made up of 14 amino acids. CDR1 and CDR2 (germline): MNHEY, SMNVEV (reference sequence). V lost 5 bases and J 5 bases, leaving 13 bases between the germline ends. CDR3 sequence reads: CASSGTAGYQPQHF. CDR3 in DNA: TGTGCCAGCAGTGGAACGGCAGGGTATCAGCCCCAGCATTTT.

This clonotype was detected ten times or more. This chain uses TRBV3-1 with TRBJ1-1; TRBD1 agrees at 12 bases. This CDR3 contains 15 residues. In germline, CDR1 is LGHDT, CDR2 YNNKEL (reference sequence). Trimming at V came to 4 bases and at J to 4 bases, leaving 4 bases not matched to a gene. This CDR3 reads CASSPGQGAGTEAFF. CDR3 DNA: TGTGCCAGCAGCCCGGGACAGGGGGCGGGCACTGAAGCTTTCTTT.

This clonotype came up many times. The rearrangement joins TRBV28 to TRBJ1-3; unclear D gene. Trimming took off 2 bases at V and 3 bases at J, with 5 bases between the two ends. The CDR3 spans 13 residues. Germline CDR1 MDHEN, CDR2 SYDVKM. CDR3: CASSLVVGNTIYF. DNA of the CDR3: TGTGCCAGCAGTTTAGTTGTTGGAAACACCATATATTTT.

The chain combines TRBV18 with TRBJ2-3, with D tentatively TRBD1 or TRBD2 (5 bases each). Germline loops: CDR1 KGHSH, CDR2 LQKENI. This CDR3 comprises 14 residues. Trimming stripped 0 bases from V and 4 bases from J, with 8 bases between. The CDR3 DNA reads as TGTGCCAGCTCACCACCGTGGGGGTCAGATACGCAGTATTTT. Translation: CASSPPWGSDTQYF.

This clonotype has ten or more counts. This chain uses TRBV29-1 with TRBJ2-1; unclear D gene. Deletions cut 6 bases from V and 4 bases from J, with 22 bases between. This CDR3 is built from 16 residues. Looked up from germline, CDR1 is SQVTM and CDR2 is ANQGSEA. The CDR3 sequence: CSVTRREVRVYNEQFF. CDR3 nucleotides: TGCAGCGTCACCCGACGAGAGGTTCGGGTATACAATGAGCAGTTCTTC.

This clonotype came up many times. A read error may account for a junction end that differs from germline. This sequence joins TRBV9 and TRBJ2-1; 15 positions agree with TRBD2. The CDR3 totals 15 residues. In germline, CDR1 is SGDLS, CDR2 YYNGEE. CDR3: CASSRDGGLAGGRVF. As DNA, the CDR3 is TGTGCCAGCAGCCGAGATGGGGGACTAGCGGGAGGCCGGGTCTTC. The whole variable domain, remainder taken from reference TRBV9 and TRBJ2-1, is DSGVTQTPKHLITATGQRVTLRCSPRSGDLSVYWYQQSLDQGLQFLIQYYNGEERAKGNILERFSAQQFPDLHSELNLSSLELGDSALYFCASSRDGGLAGGRVFGPGTRLTVL.

The CDR3 DNA reads as TGTGCCAGCAATAGTGTGTCAAGCTCCTACGAGCAGTACTTC. Amino acids: CASNSVSSSYEQYF. This rearrangement joins TRBV27 to TRBJ2-7; the D is unclear. CDR3 length equals 14 residues. Trimming removed 7 bases from V and 0 bases from J, with 13 bases in between. CDR1 and CDR2 from the germline V gene are MNHEY and SMNVEV (reference sequence).

This sequence joins TRBV3-1 and TRBJ2-2; 8 bases are a match to TRBD1. Looked up from germline, CDR1 is LGHDT and CDR2 is YNNKEL (reference sequence). V lost 3 bases, J lost 3 bases, and 9 bases stayed unmatched. This CDR3 has 17 residues. The CDR3: CASSHLGQGLYTGELFF. CDR3 DNA: TGTGCCAGCAGCCACCTCGGACAGGGCCTTTACACCGGGGAGCTGTTTTTT.

This clonotype has at least ten counts. The V and J genes are TRBV7-9 and TRBJ1-6; 10 bases are shared with TRBD1. The V gene's germline CDR1 is SEHNR and CDR2 FQNEAQ (reference sequence). This CDR3 is built from 14 residues. V lost 5 bases, J lost 9 bases, and 4 bases stayed unmatched. The CDR3 sequence: CASSGRDRGSPLHF. CDR3 sequence (DNA): TGTGCCAGCAGCGGCCGGGACAGGGGTTCACCCCTCCACTTT.

This clonotype was seen repeatedly, ten times or more. The gene calls are TRBV3-1 and TRBJ1-1; TRBD1 agrees at 12 bases. This CDR3 comprises 15 residues. The germline CDR1 and CDR2 sequences are LGHDT and YNNKEL (reference sequence). The trim removed 4 bases at V and 3 bases at J, leaving 3 bases unmatched. This CDR3 is CASSPRDRGHTEAFF. The CDR3 coding sequence is TGTGCCAGCAGCCCCCGGGACAGGGGGCACACTGAAGCTTTCTTT.

This clonotype has a count of ten or more. V is TRBV7-8 and J is TRBJ2-5, with D maybe TRBD2 (6 bases). This CDR3 region has 13 residues. Per the germline V gene, CDR1 is SGHVS and CDR2 is FQNEAQ. The germline V and J ends were trimmed by 4 bases and 10 bases, with 16 bases remaining between them. This CDR3 is CASSSKGLLLQYF. The CDR3 nucleotides read TGTGCCAGCAGCTCAAAGGGACTCCTCCTCCAGTACTTC.

This clonotype has only a few counts. A much larger clone is a single base away; this may be a read error. This sequence joins TRBV28 and TRBJ2-1; 7 bases are shared with TRBD1. This CDR3 spans 17 amino acids. Unmatched junction bases numbered 13, after V lost 5 bases and J lost 3 bases. CDR1 is MDHEN, CDR2 SYDVKM, per germline. The CDR3 protein is CASSPWDRRSYYNEQFF. The CDR3 DNA is TGTGCCAGCAGTCCTTGGGACAGAAGAAGCTACTACAATGAGCAGTTCTTC.